Detailed here is one TCR beta chain. Its antigen is currently unknown. This sample is part of a study of identical twins. General study points: Partly confounded zero-insertion analyses could result from invariant MAIT and iNKT cells. Beta out-of-frame sequences displayed a weaker excess of sharing between twins. Beta clonotypes that were abundant in cord blood contained fewer insertions, a pattern absent from memory repertoires. Low generation-probability sequences were in excess among twin-shared out-of-frame alpha sequences.

Using its own MiXCR run on the 5' RACE reads, TCRdb lists one record per CDR3 protein. This table holds 400,000 to 500,000 distinct CDR3 sequences, 15% to 20% found once. Deletions cut 4 bases from V and 5 bases from J, with 13 bases between. The CDR3 has 14 residues. CDR1 is MNHEY, CDR2 SVGAGI, per germline. Sequencing used naive T cells sorted from blood. The sequence was collected from a man between 50 and 59 years old in good health. The chain uses TRBV6-5 and TRBJ2-3; D might be TRBD1 (5 bases). The CDR3 DNA reads TGTGCCAGCAGTTCCCGGACAAATGGAGATACGCAGTATTTT. Translation: CASSSRTNGDTQYF.